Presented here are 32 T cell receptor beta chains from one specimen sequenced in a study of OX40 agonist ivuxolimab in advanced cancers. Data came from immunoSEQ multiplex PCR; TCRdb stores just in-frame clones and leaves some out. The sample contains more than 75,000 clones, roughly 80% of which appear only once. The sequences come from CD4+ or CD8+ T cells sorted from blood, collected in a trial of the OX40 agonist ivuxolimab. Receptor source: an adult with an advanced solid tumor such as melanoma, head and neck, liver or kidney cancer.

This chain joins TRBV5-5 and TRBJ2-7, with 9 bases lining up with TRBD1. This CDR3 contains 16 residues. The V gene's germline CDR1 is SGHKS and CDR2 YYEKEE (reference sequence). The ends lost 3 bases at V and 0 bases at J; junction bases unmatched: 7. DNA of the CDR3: TGTGCCAGCAGCTCCGGGACAGGGATCGGCTCCTACGAGCAGTACTTC. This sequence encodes CASSSGTGIGSYEQYF.

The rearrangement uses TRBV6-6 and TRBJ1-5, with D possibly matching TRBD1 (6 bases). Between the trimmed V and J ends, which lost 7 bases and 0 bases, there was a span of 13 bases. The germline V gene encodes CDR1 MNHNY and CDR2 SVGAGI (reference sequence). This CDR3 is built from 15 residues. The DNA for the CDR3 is TGTGCCAGCAATTCGGGACAACTTAGCAATCAGCCCCAGCATTTT. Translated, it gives CASNSGQLSNQPQHF.

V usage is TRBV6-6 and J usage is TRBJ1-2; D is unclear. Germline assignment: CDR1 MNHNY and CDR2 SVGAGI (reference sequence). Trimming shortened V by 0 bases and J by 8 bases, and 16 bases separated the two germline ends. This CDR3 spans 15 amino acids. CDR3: CASSYSEWALEGYTF. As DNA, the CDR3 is TGTGCCAGCAGTTACTCTGAATGGGCCCTCGAGGGCTACACCTTC.

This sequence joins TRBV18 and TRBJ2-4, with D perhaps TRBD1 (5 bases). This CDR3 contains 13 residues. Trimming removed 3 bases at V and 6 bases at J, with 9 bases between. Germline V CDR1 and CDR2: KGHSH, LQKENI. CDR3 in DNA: TGTGCCAGCTCACCCTTTCAGGGAAACATTCAGTACTTC. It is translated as CASSPFQGNIQYF. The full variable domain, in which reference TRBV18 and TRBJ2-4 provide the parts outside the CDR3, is NAGVMQNPRHLVRRRGQEARLRCSPMKGHSHVYWYRQLPEEGLKFMVYLQKENIIDESGMPKERFSAEFPKEGPSILRIQQVVRGDSAAYFCASSPFQGNIQYFGAGTRLSVL.

The CDR3 sequence is CASSQDWASGVDTQYF. CDR3 in DNA: TGCGCCAGCAGCCAAGATTGGGCTAGCGGGGTTGATACGCAGTATTTT. The rearrangement links TRBV4-1 to TRBJ2-3; 9 nucleotides match TRBD2. The length of the CDR3 is 16 residues. With 0 bases clipped from V and 6 bases from J, the junction kept 7 bases outside the gene matches. Germline V CDR1 and CDR2: MGHRA, YSYEKL.

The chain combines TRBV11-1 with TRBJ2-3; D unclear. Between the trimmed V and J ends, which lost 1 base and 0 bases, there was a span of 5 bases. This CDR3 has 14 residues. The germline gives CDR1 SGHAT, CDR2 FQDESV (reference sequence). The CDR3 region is CASSLDRSTDTQYF. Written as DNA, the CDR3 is TGTGCCAGCAGCTTAGACCGCAGCACAGATACGCAGTATTTT.

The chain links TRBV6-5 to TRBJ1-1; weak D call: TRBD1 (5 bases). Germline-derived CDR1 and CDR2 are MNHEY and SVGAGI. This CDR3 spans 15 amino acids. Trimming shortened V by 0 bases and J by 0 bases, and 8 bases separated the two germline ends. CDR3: CASSYSRQLNTEAFF. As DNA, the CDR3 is TGTGCCAGCAGTTACTCGAGACAGTTGAACACTGAAGCTTTCTTT.

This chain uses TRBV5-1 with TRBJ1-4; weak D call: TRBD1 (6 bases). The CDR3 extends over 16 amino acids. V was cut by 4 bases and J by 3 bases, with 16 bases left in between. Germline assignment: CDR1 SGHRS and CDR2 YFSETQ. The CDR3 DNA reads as TGCGCCAGCAGCCGTACTACAGGGAGAGCTAATGAAAAACTGTTTTTT. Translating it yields CASSRTTGRANEKLFF.

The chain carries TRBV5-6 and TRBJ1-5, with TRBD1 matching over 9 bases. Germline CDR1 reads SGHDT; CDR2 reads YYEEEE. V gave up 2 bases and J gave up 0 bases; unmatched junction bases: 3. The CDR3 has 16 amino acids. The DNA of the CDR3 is TGTGCCAGCAGCTTAACAGGGGGCGATAGCAATCAGCCCCAGCATTTT. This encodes CASSLTGGDSNQPQHF.

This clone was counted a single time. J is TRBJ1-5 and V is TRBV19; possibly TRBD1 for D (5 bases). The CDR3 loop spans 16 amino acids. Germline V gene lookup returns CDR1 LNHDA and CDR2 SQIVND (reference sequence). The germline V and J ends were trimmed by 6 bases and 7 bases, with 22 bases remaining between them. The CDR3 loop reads CASSPTRDRPTQPQHF. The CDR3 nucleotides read TGTGCCAGTAGCCCTACTCGTGACAGACCGACCCAGCCCCAGCATTTT.

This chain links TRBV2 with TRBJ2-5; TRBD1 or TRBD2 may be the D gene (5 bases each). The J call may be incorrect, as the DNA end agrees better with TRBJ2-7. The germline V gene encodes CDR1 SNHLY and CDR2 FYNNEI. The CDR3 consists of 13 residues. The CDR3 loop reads CASTPGPPLEQYF. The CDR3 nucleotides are TGTGCCAGCACCCCGGGACCCCCCCTCGAGCAGTACTTC.

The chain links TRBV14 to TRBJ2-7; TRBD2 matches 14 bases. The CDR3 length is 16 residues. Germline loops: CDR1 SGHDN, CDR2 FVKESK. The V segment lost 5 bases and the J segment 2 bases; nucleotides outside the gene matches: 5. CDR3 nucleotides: TGTGCCAGCAGCACCCTGACTAGCGGGGGGGCCTACGAGCAGTACTTC. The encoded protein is CASSTLTSGGAYEQYF.

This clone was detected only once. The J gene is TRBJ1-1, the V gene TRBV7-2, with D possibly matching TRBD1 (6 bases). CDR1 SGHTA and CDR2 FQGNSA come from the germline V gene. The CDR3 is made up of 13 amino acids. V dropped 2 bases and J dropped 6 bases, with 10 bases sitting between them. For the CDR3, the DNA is TGTGCCAGCAGCTTAATTGAGGGGGCTGAAGCTTTCTTT. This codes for CASSLIEGAEAFF.

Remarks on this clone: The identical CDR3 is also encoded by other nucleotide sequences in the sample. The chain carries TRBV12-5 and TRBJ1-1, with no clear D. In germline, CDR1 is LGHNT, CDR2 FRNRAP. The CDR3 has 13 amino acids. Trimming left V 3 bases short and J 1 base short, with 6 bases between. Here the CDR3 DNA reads TGTGCTAGTGGTTTAGGACCGAACACTGAAGCTTTCTTT. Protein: CASGLGPNTEAFF.

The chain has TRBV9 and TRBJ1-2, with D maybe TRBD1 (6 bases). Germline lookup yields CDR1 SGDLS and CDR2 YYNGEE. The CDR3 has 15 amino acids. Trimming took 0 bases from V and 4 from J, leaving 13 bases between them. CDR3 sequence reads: CASSVGAGEGYGYTF. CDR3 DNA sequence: TGTGCCAGCAGCGTAGGTGCAGGGGAGGGCTATGGCTACACCTTC.

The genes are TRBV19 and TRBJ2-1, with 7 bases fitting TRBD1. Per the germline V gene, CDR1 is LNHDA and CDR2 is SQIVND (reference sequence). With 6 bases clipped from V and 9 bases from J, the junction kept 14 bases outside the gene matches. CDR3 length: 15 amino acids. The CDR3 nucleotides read TGTGCCAGTAGAAAAACTAGAGAGGGGGCGGGTGAGCAGTTCTTC. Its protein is CASRKTREGAGEQFF.

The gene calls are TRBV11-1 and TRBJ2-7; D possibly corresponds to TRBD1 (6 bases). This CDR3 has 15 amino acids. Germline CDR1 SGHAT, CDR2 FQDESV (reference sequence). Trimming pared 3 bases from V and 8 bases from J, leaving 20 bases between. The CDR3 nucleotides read TGTGCCAGCAGCTTGTTCCAGGGGCCGGGGAGCCAGCAGTACTTC. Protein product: CASSLFQGPGSQQYF.

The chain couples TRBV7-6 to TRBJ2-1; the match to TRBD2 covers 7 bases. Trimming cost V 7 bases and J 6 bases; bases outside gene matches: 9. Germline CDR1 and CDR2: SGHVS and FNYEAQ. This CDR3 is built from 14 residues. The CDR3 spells CASIGRREGNEQFF. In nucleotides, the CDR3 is TGTGCCAGCATCGGGAGAAGGGAGGGCAATGAGCAGTTCTTC.

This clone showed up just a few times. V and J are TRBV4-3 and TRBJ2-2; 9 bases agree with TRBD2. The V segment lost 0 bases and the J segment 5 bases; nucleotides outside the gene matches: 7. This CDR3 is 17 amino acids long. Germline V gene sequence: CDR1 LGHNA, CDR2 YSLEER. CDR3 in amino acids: CASSQDEGLASTGELFF. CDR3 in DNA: TGCGCCAGCAGCCAAGATGAGGGACTAGCCTCGACCGGGGAGCTGTTTTTT.

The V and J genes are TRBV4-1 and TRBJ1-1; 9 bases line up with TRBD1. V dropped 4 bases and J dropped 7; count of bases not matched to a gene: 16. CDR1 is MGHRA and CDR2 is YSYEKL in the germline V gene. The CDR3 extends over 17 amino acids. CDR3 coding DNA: TGCGCCAGCAGCCTTCCGACAGGGGGGAACCCCCAGAGTGAAGCTTTCTTT. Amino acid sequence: CASSLPTGGNPQSEAFF.

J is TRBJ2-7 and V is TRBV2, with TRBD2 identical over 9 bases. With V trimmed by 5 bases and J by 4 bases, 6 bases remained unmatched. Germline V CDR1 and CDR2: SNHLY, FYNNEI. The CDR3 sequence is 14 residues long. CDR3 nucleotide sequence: TGTGCCAGCAGTCTGCGGGAGGGCCGGTACGAGCAGTACTTC. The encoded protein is CASSLREGRYEQYF. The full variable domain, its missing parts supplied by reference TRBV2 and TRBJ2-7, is EPEVTQTPSHQVTQMGQEVILRCVPISNHLYFYWYRQILGQKVEFLVSFYNNEISEKSEIFDDQFSVERPDGSNFTLKIRSTKLEDSAMYFCASSLREGRYEQYFGPGTRLTVT.

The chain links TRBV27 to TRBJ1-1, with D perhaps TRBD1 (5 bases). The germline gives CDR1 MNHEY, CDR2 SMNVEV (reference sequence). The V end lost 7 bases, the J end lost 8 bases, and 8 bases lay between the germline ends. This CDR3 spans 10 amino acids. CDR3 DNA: TGTGCCAGCATTGGGGCAGAAGCTTTCTTT. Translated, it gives CASIGAEAFF.

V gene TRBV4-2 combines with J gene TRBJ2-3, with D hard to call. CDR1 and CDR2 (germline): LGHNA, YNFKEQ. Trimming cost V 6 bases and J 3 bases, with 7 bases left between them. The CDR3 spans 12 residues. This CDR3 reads CASSLGTDTQYF. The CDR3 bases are TGTGCCAGCAGTCTTGGGACAGATACGCAGTATTTT.

The CDR3 protein is CASSTTPWAINEQFF. As DNA, the CDR3 is TGTGCCAGCAGCACCACCCCTTGGGCAATCAATGAGCAGTTCTTC. The chain employs TRBV7-2 and TRBJ2-1, with unresolved D. Germline V gene data show CDR1 as SGHTA and CDR2 as FQGNSA. The CDR3 extends over 15 amino acids. Trimming pared 5 bases from V and 6 bases from J, leaving 17 bases between.

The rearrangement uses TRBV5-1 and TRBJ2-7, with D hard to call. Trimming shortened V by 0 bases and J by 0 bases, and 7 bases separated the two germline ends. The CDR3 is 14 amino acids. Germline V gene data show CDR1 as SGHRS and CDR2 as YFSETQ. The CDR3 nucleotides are TGCGCCAGCAGCTTGGGACCGAGCTCCTACGAGCAGTACTTC. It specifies CASSLGPSSYEQYF.

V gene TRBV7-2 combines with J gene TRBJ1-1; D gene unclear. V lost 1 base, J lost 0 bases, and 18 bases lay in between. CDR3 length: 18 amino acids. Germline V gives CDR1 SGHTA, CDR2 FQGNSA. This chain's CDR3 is CASSLDGPIRIMNTEAFF. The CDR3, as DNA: TGTGCCAGCAGCTTAGACGGGCCGATACGGATCATGAACACTGAAGCTTTCTTT.

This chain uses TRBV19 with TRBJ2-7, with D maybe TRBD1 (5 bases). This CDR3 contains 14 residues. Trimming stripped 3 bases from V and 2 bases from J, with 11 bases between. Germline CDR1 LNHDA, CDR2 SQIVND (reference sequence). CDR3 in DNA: TGTGCCAGTAGTATGGCAGGGTTCGCCTACGAGCAGTACTTC. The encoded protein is CASSMAGFAYEQYF.

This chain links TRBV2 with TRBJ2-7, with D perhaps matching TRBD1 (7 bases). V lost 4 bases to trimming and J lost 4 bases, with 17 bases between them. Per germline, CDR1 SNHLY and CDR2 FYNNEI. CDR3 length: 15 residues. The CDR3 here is CASSVGQTGRYEQYF. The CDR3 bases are TGTGCCAGCAGTGTGGGGCAGACAGGGAGGTACGAGCAGTACTTC.

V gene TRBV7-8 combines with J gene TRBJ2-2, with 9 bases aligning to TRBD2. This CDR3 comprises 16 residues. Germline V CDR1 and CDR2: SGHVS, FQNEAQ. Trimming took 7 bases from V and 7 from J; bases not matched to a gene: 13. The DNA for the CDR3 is TGTGCCAGCACCCCTGCGGGAGGACTAGCGTTCGGGGAGCTGTTTTTT. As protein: CASTPAGGLAFGELFF.

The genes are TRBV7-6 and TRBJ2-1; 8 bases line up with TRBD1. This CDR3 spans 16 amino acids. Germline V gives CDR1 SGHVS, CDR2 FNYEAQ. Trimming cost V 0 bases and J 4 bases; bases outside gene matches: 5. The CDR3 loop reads CASSLAGTGTYNEQFF. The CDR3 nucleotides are TGTGCCAGCAGCTTAGCGGGGACAGGAACGTACAATGAGCAGTTCTTC.

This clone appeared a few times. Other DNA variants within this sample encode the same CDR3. DNA of the CDR3: TGTGCCAGCAGTGACCGCGGGAGGGCCAACGAGCAGTACTTC. Translated: CASSDRGRANEQYF. J is TRBJ2-7 and V is TRBV2, with 9 bases identical to TRBD2. Germline CDR1 SNHLY, CDR2 FYNNEI. V trimming: 3 bases; J trimming: 5 bases; junction bases outside the gene matches: 5. The CDR3 has 14 amino acids. The full variable domain, in which reference TRBV2 and TRBJ2-7 provide the parts outside the CDR3, is EPEVTQTPSHQVTQMGQEVILRCVPISNHLYFYWYRQILGQKVEFLVSFYNNEISEKSEIFDDQFSVERPDGSNFTLKIRSTKLEDSAMYFCASSDRGRANEQYFGPGTRLTVT.

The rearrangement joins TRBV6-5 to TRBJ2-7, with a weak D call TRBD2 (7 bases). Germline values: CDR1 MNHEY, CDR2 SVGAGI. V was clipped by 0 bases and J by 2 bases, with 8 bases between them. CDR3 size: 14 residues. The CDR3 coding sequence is TGTGCCAGCAGTTACTCGGGGGGGCCCTACGAGCAGTACTTC. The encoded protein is CASSYSGGPYEQYF.